The rows below give T cell receptor beta chains drawn from one sample of a study of blood T cell repertoires in COVID-19. The protocol was immunoSEQ multiplex PCR, while the TCRdb copy is restricted to in-frame clones and leaves out a portion. The sample yields 80,000 to 100,000 clones, just over 90% seen once. The sequencing input was peripheral blood. The source of these receptors is a man between 60 and 75 years old with acute or convalescent COVID-19. The CDR3 runs from the conserved cysteine through the conserved F or W. A D gene is named only where the DNA matches it firmly. Expanded clones get a size class; other rows say once, few or many, or leave the size out.

abundance,j_gene,len,v_gene,d_gene,CDR3aa,CDR3nt
-,TRBJ2-3,16,TRBV5-1,TRBD2,CASSLLGGAPRDTQYF,TGCGCCAGCAGCTTGCTCGGGGGGGCCCCGAGGGATACGCAGTATTTT
-,TRBJ2-3,16,TRBV11-2,TRBD2,CASSRGFSGVEDTQYF,TGTGCCAGCAGCCGGGGCTTTAGCGGGGTGGAAGATACGCAGTATTTT
-,TRBJ1-4,13,TRBV5-1,-,CASSKERNEKLFF,TGCGCCAGCAGTAAGGAGAGGAATGAAAAACTGTTTTTT
-,TRBJ1-1,13,TRBV29-1,-,CSVERGRNTEAFF,TGCAGCGTTGAAAGGGGGAGGAACACTGAAGCTTTCTTT
-,TRBJ1-5,15,TRBV5-6,-,CASSLGYGPEGSLHF,TGTGCCAGCAGCTTGGGATATGGACCGGAGGGGAGCCTGCATTTT
-,TRBJ1-2,9,TRBV30,-,CASDRVGTF,TGTGCCTCGGACAGAGTGGGCACCTTC
-,TRBJ1-2,17,TRBV5-1,-,CASSLAPRQESNYGYTF,TGCGCCAGCAGCTTGGCACCTAGACAGGAATCTAACTATGGCTACACCTTC
-,TRBJ1-5,19,TRBV19,TRBD1,CASSIDAGQGRNSNQPQHF,TGTGCCAGTAGTATAGATGCGGGACAGGGTCGGAATAGCAATCAGCCCCAGCATTTT
-,TRBJ1-5,15,TRBV30,-,CAWSVTRTGNQPQHF,TGTGCCTGGAGCGTTACCCGGACAGGCAATCAGCCCCAGCATTTT
-,TRBJ1-1,17,TRBV2,TRBD1,CASTRRTGGVMNTEAFF,TGTGCCAGCACTAGAAGGACAGGGGGCGTCATGAACACTGAAGCTTTCTTT
-,TRBJ2-1,15,TRBV7-7,-,CASSLEARGTNEQFF,TGTGCCAGCAGCTTAGAGGCACGGGGAACGAATGAGCAGTTCTTC
-,TRBJ1-1,17,TRBV12-2,-,CASRLDRRRASNTEAFF,TGTGCAAGTCGCTTAGACAGGCGCAGGGCGTCGAACACTGAAGCTTTCTTT
-,TRBJ2-3,15,TRBV5-4,-,CASTAKAGQTDTQYF,TGTGCCAGCACAGCTAAGGCAGGTCAAACAGATACGCAGTATTTT
once,TRBJ1-4,18,TRBV2,TRBD1,CASREDRVAQPTNEKLFF,TGTGCCAGCAGGGAAGACAGGGTGGCCCAACCAACTAATGAAAAACTGTTTTTT
-,TRBJ1-1,13,TRBV5-4,-,CASRWAQNTEAFF,TGTGCCAGCCGGTGGGCCCAGAACACTGAAGCTTTCTTT
-,TRBJ1-2,17,TRBV3-1/TRBV3-2,TRBD1,CASSQARRDRGRFGYTF,TGTGCCAGCAGCCAAGCTCGACGGGACAGGGGGCGGTTTGGCTACACCTTC
-,TRBJ1-6,17,TRBV3-1/TRBV3-2,TRBD1,CASSPPDRGLGNSPLHF,TGTGCCAGCAGCCCCCCAGACAGGGGGCTCGGTAATTCACCCCTCCACTTT
-,TRBJ2-3,12,TRBV6-5,-,CASSHSTDTQYF,TGTGCCAGCAGTCATAGCACAGATACGCAGTATTTT
-,TRBJ2-5,14,TRBV9,-,CASSVGAGEETQYF,TGTGCCAGCAGCGTAGGGGCAGGGGAAGAGACCCAGTACTTC
-,TRBJ1-1,9,TRBV20-1,-,CSVEPEAFF,TGCAGTGTGGAGCCTGAAGCTTTCTTT
-,TRBJ1-2,12,TRBV5-1,-,CASSLDLMGYTF,TGCGCCAGCAGCTTGGATCTTATGGGCTACACCTTC
-,TRBJ1-1,12,TRBV19,-,CASSIDRNEAFF,TGTGCCAGTAGTATCGACAGAAATGAAGCTTTCTTT
-,TRBJ1-1,13,TRBV5-1,TRBD1,CASSFGDSNEAFF,TGCGCCAGCAGCTTTGGGGACAGCAATGAAGCTTTCTTT
-,TRBJ1-3,14,TRBV19,-,CASTDRLGGNTIYF,TGTGCCAGTACTGACAGGTTAGGAGGAAACACCATATATTTT
-,TRBJ1-2,15,TRBV3-1/TRBV3-2,-,CASSPFRVANYGYTF,TGTGCCAGCAGCCCCTTTCGGGTAGCTAACTATGGCTACACCTTC
-,TRBJ1-3,15,TRBV18,-,CASSPPSLSGNTIYF,TGTGCCAGCTCACCACCGAGCCTCTCTGGAAACACCATATATTTT
-,TRBJ1-1,16,TRBV12-2,-,CASRLATGPGGTEAFF,TGTGCAAGTCGCTTAGCAACAGGGCCGGGCGGAACTGAAGCTTTCTTT
-,TRBJ1-2,17,TRBV7-2,-,CASSPRYRETNSHGYTF,TGTGCCAGCAGCCCTCGATACCGGGAAACCAATTCTCATGGCTACACCTTC
-,TRBJ1-2,14,TRBV5-1,-,CASSFEGMSYGYTF,TGCGCCAGCAGCTTCGAGGGAATGAGCTATGGCTACACCTTC
-,TRBJ1-4,19,TRBV27,TRBD1,CASSLYRPLRQGENEKLFF,TGTGCCAGCAGTTTGTATCGCCCCCTTCGACAGGGAGAAAATGAAAAACTGTTTTTT
few,TRBJ2-2,15,TRBV5-1,-,CASSLEGGDTGELFF,TGCGCCAGCAGCTTGGAAGGGGGTGACACCGGGGAGCTGTTTTTT
-,TRBJ2-1,11,TRBV30,-,CAWSVWSEQFF,TGTGCCTGGAGTGTATGGAGTGAGCAGTTCTTC
-,TRBJ2-1,13,TRBV27,-,CASSPPDRSEQFF,TGTGCCAGCAGTCCTCCAGACAGGAGTGAGCAGTTCTTC
-,TRBJ2-2,15,TRBV5-6,TRBD1,CASSIRGIDTGELFF,TGTGCCAGCAGCATCAGGGGGATCGACACCGGGGAGCTGTTTTTT
-,TRBJ1-2,16,TRBV5-4,TRBD1,CASSPGGGQGPYGYTF,TGTGCCAGCAGCCCGGGAGGGGGACAGGGGCCCTATGGCTACACCTTC
few,TRBJ1-5,17,TRBV7-2,-,CASSSIPVGGNNQPQHF,TGTGCCAGCAGCTCTATCCCCGTAGGAGGGAACAATCAGCCCCAGCATTTT
-,TRBJ1-1,18,TRBV7-9,TRBD1,CASSPTGTGYSMNTEAFF,TGTGCCAGCAGCCCAACCGGGACAGGGTATTCGATGAACACTGAAGCTTTCTTT
-,TRBJ2-1,21,TRBV4-1,TRBD2,CASSQDPLGAGGKSSYNEQFF,TGCGCCAGCAGCCAAGATCCTCTTGGAGCGGGGGGCAAAAGCTCCTACAATGAGCAGTTCTTC
-,TRBJ2-2,14,TRBV10-3,-,CAIKLFGEAGELFF,TGTGCCATCAAACTGTTTGGGGAGGCCGGGGAGCTGTTTTTT
-,TRBJ1-2,14,TRBV6-6,TRBD1,CASRGTGGIYGYTF,TGTGCCAGCAGGGGGACAGGGGGTATCTATGGCTACACCTTC
-,TRBJ1-1,20,TRBV21-1,-,CASSEGARDRGGELNTEAFF,TGTGCCAGCAGCGAAGGGGCCCGGGACAGGGGAGGGGAGTTGAACACTGAAGCTTTCTTT
once,TRBJ2-6,19,TRBV5-1,TRBD2,CASSLAPLAGRSGANVLTF,TGCGCCAGCAGCTTGGCCCCACTAGCGGGTCGCTCTGGGGCCAACGTCCTGACTTTC
-,TRBJ1-2,15,TRBV10-3,TRBD1,CAISESRQGAQGYTF,TGTGCCATCAGTGAGTCTCGCCAGGGGGCGCAGGGCTACACCTTC
-,TRBJ1-5,18,TRBV7-9,TRBD1,CASSLPPETGVGNQPQHF,TGTGCCAGCAGCCTACCACCAGAGACAGGGGTTGGCAATCAGCCCCAGCATTTT
-,TRBJ1-3,16,TRBV5-1,-,CASSLDRAFSGNTIYF,TGCGCCAGCAGCTTGGACAGGGCCTTCTCTGGAAACACCATATATTTT
once,TRBJ1-2,16,TRBV18,-,CASSPQTGRRDYGYTF,TGTGCCAGCTCACCACAGACAGGACGGCGTGACTATGGCTACACCTTC